One T cell receptor (beta chain) is described in this entry. Antigen unknown. This entry is derived from a study of blood T cells in healthy people across ages. Notes on the study in general: No one knew whether donors had CMV, which possibly confounded expanded clonotype changes.

This CDR3 contains 14 residues. The trim removed 5 bases at V and 13 bases at J, leaving 12 bases unmatched. The use of a sample-barcoded 5' primer and a J-beta primer mix characterized a second PCR of about 6 to 11 cycles. Each of the cDNA molecules was tagged by a template-switch adaptor with 12 random nucleotides. TCRdb analysed the 5' RACE reads with MiXCR anew, one entry per CDR3 protein. The repertoire holds 1.5 million to 2 million distinct CDR3 sequences, roughly 27% seen once, with around 7.7% in the top ten. The sequence was obtained from a woman in her 30s in good health. Material: blood. The V call is TRBV12-3 or TRBV12-4, the J call TRBJ2-5; 11 positions agree with TRBD2. The CDR3 region is CASSLTSGSYELYF. CDR3 sequence (DNA): TGTGCCAGCAGTCTTACTAGCGGGAGCTACGAGCTGTACTTC.